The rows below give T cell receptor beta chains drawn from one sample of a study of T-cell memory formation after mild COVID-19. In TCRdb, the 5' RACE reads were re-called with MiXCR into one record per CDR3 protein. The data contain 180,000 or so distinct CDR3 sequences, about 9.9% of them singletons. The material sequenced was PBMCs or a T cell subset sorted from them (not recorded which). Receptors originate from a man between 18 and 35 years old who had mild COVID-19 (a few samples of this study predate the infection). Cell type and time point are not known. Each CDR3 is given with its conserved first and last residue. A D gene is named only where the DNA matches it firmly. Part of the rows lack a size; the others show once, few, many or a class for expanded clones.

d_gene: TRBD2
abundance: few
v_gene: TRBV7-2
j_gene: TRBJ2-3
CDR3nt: TGTGCCAGCAGGGAACCGGGACTAGCGGGGGGGGATACGCAGTATTTT
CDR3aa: CASREPGLAGGDTQYF

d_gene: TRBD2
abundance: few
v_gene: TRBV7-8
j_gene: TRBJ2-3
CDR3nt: TGTGCCAGCAGCTCAGCGGGGGGGATCACAGATACGCAGTATTTT
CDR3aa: CASSSAGGITDTQYF

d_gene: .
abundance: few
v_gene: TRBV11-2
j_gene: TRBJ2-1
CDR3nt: TGTGCCAGCAGCTTCGTCCGGGACAATGAGCAGTTCTTC
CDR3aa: CASSFVRDNEQFF

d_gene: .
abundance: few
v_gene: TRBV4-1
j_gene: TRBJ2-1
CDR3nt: TGCGCCAGCAGCCCCATACTGGGGGGGCCAAATGAGCAGTTCTTC
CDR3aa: CASSPILGGPNEQFF

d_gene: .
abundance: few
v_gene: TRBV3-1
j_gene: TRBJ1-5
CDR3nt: TGTGCCAGCAGCCAGGGGCACGCGGCGGACAGAAATCAGCCCCAGCATTTT
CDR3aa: CASSQGHAADRNQPQHF

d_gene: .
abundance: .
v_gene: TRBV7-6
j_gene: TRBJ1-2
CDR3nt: TGTGCCAGCAGCCCAGTCGAAGGCAATGGCTACACCTTC
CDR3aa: CASSPVEGNGYTF

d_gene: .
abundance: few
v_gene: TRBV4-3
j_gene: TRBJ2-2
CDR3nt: TGCGCCAGCAGCCAAGAATACACGGCCGGGGAGCTGTTTTTT
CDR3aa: CASSQEYTAGELFF

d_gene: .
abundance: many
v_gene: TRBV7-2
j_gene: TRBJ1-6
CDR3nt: TGTGCCAGCAGCTTTACAGGGTATAATTCACCCCTCCACTTT
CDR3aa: CASSFTGYNSPLHF

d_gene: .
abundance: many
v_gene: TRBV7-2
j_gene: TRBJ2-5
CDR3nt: TGTGCCAGCAGCTTGGGGGAAGAGACCCAGTACTTC
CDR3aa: CASSLGEETQYF

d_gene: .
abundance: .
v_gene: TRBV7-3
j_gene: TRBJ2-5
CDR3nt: TGTGCCAGCAGCTTAACTACAGGGAGCCTCCAAGAGACCCAGTACTTC
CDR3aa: CASSLTTGSLQETQYF

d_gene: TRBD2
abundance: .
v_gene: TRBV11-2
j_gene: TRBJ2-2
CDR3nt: TGTGCCAGCAGCCCCCTGCGGGGGAGGAACACCGGGGAGCTGTTTTTT
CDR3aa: CASSPLRGRNTGELFF

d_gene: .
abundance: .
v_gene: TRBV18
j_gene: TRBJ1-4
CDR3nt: TGTGCCAGCTCACCACCAGCATTGGCGGGTGAAAAACTGTTTTTT
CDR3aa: CASSPPALAGEKLFF